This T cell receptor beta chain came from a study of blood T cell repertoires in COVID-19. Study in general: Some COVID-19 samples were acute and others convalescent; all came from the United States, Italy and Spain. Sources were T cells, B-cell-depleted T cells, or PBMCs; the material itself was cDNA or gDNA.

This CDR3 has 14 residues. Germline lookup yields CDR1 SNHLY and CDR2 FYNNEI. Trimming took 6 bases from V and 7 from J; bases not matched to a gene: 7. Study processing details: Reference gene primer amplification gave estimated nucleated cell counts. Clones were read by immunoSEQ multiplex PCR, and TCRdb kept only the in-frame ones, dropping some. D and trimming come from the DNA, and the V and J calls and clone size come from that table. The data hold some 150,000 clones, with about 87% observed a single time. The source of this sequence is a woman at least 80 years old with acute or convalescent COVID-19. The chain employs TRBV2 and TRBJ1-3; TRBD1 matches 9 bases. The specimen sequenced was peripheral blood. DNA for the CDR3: TGTGCCAGCAGGGCCGGGACAGGGTTTAACACCATATATTTT. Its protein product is CASRAGTGFNTIYF.